This section outlines one T cell receptor (beta chain) sequence together with its context. The data stem from a study of T cell responses to AZD1222 COVID-19 vaccine. TCRdb keeps only in-frame clones here, not all; method: immunoSEQ multiplex PCR. This table holds over 120,000 clones, roughly 89% found once. The V gene lost 0 bases and the J gene lost 2 bases, with 11 bases spanning the gap. Germline V gene sequence: CDR1 WSHSY, CDR2 SAAADI. The CDR3 runs 16 residues. Sequences were derived from peripheral blood, sampled 28 days after the second AZD1222 dose. V and J are TRBV10-2 and TRBJ2-4, with D perhaps TRBD1 (6 bases). The sequence derives from an adult who received the AZD1222 COVID-19 vaccine. The CDR3 sequence is CASSESGRGTKNIQYF. CDR3 bases: TGCGCCAGCAGTGAGTCGGGAAGGGGGACCAAAAACATTCAGTACTTC.